This T cell receptor (beta chain) is drawn from a study of blood T cell repertoires in COVID-19. The CDR3 extends over 13 amino acids. With 6 bases clipped from V and 6 bases from J, the junction kept 5 bases outside the gene matches. Produced via immunoSEQ multiplex PCR; TCRdb's table is partial and in-frame only. Among about 100,000 clones listed, about four fifths were seen once. The sequencing sample was made of peripheral blood. The clonotype comes from a woman at least 80 years old with active or convalescent COVID-19. The V call is TRBV12-3 or TRBV12-4, the J call TRBJ2-3; 8 nucleotides align to TRBD2. As DNA, the CDR3 is TGTGCCAGCAGGGGACTAGGGCTGGATACGCAGTATTTT. Its translation is CASRGLGLDTQYF.